One TCR beta chain is described in this entry. What it binds is unknown. Profiled with immunoSEQ multiplex PCR; TCRdb holds only in-frame clones, not every one. Among about 30,000 clones listed, less than 80% were seen once. This sample is drawn from a study of radiotherapy plus CTLA-4 blockade in lung cancer. Across the study: In around 19% of patients, objective responses were seen; about 30% had disease control.

Study-level points and caveats: Alongside interferon-beta, early blood T cell clone dynamics were reportedly the best predictor of response. Radiotherapy with ipilimumab was followed by blood expansion of tumor-derived clones.

Focal radiation plus CTLA-4 blockade with ipilimumab was administered to patients who had chemo-refractory metastatic non-small-cell lung cancer. V lost 2 bases and J lost 5; bases outside the gene matches: 4. Germline loops: CDR1 SGHDN, CDR2 FVKESK. The CDR3 has 14 amino acids. This receptor was obtained from a human donor with non-small cell lung cancer who had stable disease on radiotherapy plus ipilimumab. This chain connects TRBV14 to TRBJ1-1, with 8 bases aligning to TRBD1. The sequences come from peripheral blood, collected from a patient treated with radiotherapy plus ipilimumab. The CDR3, as DNA: TGTGCCAGCAGCCAAAACAGGGGGGGGACTGAAGCTTTCTTT. It codes for CASSQNRGGTEAFF. The whole variable domain, remainder taken from reference TRBV14 and TRBJ1-1, is EAGVTQFPSHSVIEKGQTVTLRCDPISGHDNLYWYRRVMGKEIKFLLHFVKESKQDESGMPNNRFLAERTGGTYSTLKVQPAELEDSGVYFCASSQNRGGTEAFFGQGTRLTVV.